This T cell receptor (beta chain) comes out of a study of blood T cell repertoires in COVID-19. Across the study: Material from acute and convalescent COVID-19 was sourced from the United States, Italy and Spain. The cDNA or gDNA used as material had been derived from T cells, B-cell-depleted T cells, or PBMCs.

This CDR3 comprises 12 residues. The trim removed 6 bases at V and 8 bases at J, leaving 6 bases unmatched. TCRdb's copy holds only in-frame clones and misses some; the assay was immunoSEQ multiplex PCR. The sample includes some 130,000 clones, about 88% of them seen just once. The rearrangement uses TRBV12-3 or TRBV12-4 and TRBJ1-2; TRBD1 agrees at 7 bases. Sequenced: peripheral blood. This TCR came from a man aged 45 to 65 with active COVID-19. CDR3 sequence reads: CASSPTGVGYTF. In DNA form, the CDR3 reads TGTGCCAGCAGCCCTACAGGGGTCGGCTACACCTTC.